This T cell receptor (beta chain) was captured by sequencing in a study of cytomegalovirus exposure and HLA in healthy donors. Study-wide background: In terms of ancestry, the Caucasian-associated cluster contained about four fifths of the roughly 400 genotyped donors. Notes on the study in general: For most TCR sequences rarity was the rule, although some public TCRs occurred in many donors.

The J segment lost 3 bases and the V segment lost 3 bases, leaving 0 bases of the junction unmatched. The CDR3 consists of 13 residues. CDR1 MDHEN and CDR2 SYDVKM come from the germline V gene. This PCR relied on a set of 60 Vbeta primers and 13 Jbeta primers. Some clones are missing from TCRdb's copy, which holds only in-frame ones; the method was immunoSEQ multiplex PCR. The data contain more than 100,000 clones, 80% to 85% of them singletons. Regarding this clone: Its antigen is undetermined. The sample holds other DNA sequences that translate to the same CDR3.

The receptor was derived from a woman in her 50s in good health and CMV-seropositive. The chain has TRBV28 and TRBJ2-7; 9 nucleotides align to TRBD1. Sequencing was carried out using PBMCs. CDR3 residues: CASSLGQGYEQYF. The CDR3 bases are TGTGCCAGCAGTTTGGGACAGGGCTACGAGCAGTACTTC.